This entry lists 27 T cell receptor beta chains sequenced from one sample in a study of blood T cell repertoires in COVID-19. Profiling relied on immunoSEQ multiplex PCR, and the TCRdb table lists in-frame clones only, not all of them. The repertoire consists of roughly 450,000 clones, with 80% to 95% occurring once and the leading ten covering 0.6%. The specimen sequenced was PBMCs or T cells enriched from blood (not recorded which). The receptors come from a man younger than 35 who had recovered from COVID-19.

The V and J genes are TRBV5-4 and TRBJ1-2; D is perhaps TRBD1 (5 bases). The length of the CDR3 is 14 residues. V gave up 1 base and J gave up 4 bases, with 11 bases separating them. The germline CDR1 and CDR2 sequences are SGHNT and YYREEE (reference sequence). This chain's CDR3 is CASSLPGLAYGYTF. CDR3 in DNA: TGTGCCAGCAGCTTGCCAGGGTTGGCCTATGGCTACACCTTC.

The V gene is TRBV10-3, the J gene TRBJ1-1, with 10 positions matching TRBD1. This CDR3 is 15 amino acids long. V dropped 10 bases and J dropped 5; count of bases not matched to a gene: 13. The germline V gene has CDR1 ENHRY and CDR2 SYGVKD. For the CDR3, the DNA is TGTGCCACCATACCTCAGGACAGGGGGTTGACTGAAGCTTTCTTT. It encodes CATIPQDRGLTEAFF.

The chain couples TRBV6-6 to TRBJ2-3, with 8 positions matching TRBD1. CDR1 is MNHNY and CDR2 is SVGAGI in the germline V gene (reference sequence). The V and J ends lost 6 bases and 6 bases, in that order; junction bases with no gene match: 8. This CDR3 region has 14 residues. Written as DNA, the CDR3 is TGTGCCAGCAGGGGGACAGGCTATATGGATACGCAGTATTTT. This sequence encodes CASRGTGYMDTQYF.

V is TRBV5-4 and J is TRBJ1-1; D possibly corresponds to TRBD1 (5 bases). Germline V gene sequence: CDR1 SGHNT, CDR2 YYREEE (reference sequence). The length of the CDR3 is 14 residues. V was shortened by 6 bases and J by 1 base, with 13 bases between the two germline ends. CDR3 sequence: CASTTYRSNTEAFF. The DNA for the CDR3 is TGTGCCAGCACTACGTACAGGTCGAACACTGAAGCTTTCTTT.

The rearrangement uses TRBV10-3 and TRBJ2-5, with 11 bases identical to TRBD2. Germline loops: CDR1 ENHRY, CDR2 SYGVKD. J lost 3 bases, V lost 11 bases, and 14 bases had no gene match. This CDR3 is built from 16 residues. The CDR3 bases are TGTGCCGCGCGAAAGGTGGGGGGACTAGCGGAAGAGACCCAGTACTTC. Translating gives CAARKVGGLAEETQYF.

The chain links TRBV29-1 to TRBJ2-7, with 9 bases lining up with TRBD2. Trimming removed 4 bases from V and 3 bases from J; junction bases left unmatched: 7. Per the germline V gene, CDR1 is SQVTM and CDR2 is ANQGSEA. CDR3 length: 14 amino acids. In nucleotides, the CDR3 is TGCAGCGTTGTAGCGGGAGCGACGAACTACGAGCAGTACTTC. As protein: CSVVAGATNYEQYF.

The J gene is TRBJ1-3, the V gene TRBV19; D possibly corresponds to TRBD1 (6 bases). The germline V gene has CDR1 LNHDA and CDR2 SQIVND (reference sequence). The CDR3 covers 16 residues. V lost 5 bases and J lost 0, with 14 bases in between. CDR3 amino acids: CASSPPGVISGNTIYF. The CDR3 nucleotides are TGTGCCAGTAGTCCTCCAGGGGTCATCTCTGGAAACACCATATATTTT.

This clone appeared a single time. The chain employs TRBV10-3 and TRBJ1-1; no definite D call. Trimming took 0 bases from V and 0 from J, leaving 11 bases between them. The germline gives CDR1 ENHRY, CDR2 SYGVKD. This CDR3 has 16 residues. The CDR3 DNA reads TGTGCCATCAGTGAGTCCCCGTTTAATATGAACACTGAAGCTTTCTTT. It translates to CAISESPFNMNTEAFF.

V is TRBV28 and J is TRBJ1-2; 7 positions match TRBD1. Germline CDR1 and CDR2: MDHEN and SYDVKM. After removal of 5 bases from V and 0 bases from J, the junction contained 3 bases not matched to a gene. The CDR3 has 14 amino acids. CDR3 nucleotide sequence: TGTGCCAGCAGTACAGGGGCAACTAACTATGGCTACACCTTC. This translates into CASSTGATNYGYTF.

V usage is TRBV27 and J usage is TRBJ2-3; 9 bases align to TRBD2. The CDR3 spans 15 residues. The V and J ends lost 6 bases and 1 base, in that order; junction bases with no gene match: 5. Germline V gene sequence: CDR1 MNHEY, CDR2 SMNVEV (reference sequence). CDR3 sequence (DNA): TGTGCCAGCAGGCACTGGACTAGCGGCACAGATACGCAGTATTTT. It translates to CASRHWTSGTDTQYF.

This chain uses TRBV4-1 with TRBJ1-2; D is perhaps TRBD1 (6 bases). The germline V and J ends were trimmed by 1 base and 3 bases, with 12 bases remaining between them. There are 15 residues in the CDR3. CDR1 is MGHRA and CDR2 is YSYEKL in the germline V gene. CDR3 residues: CASSQVDRSDYGYTF. CDR3 nucleotides: TGCGCCAGCAGCCAAGTCGACAGGTCGGACTATGGCTACACCTTC.

The sample holds one count of this clone. The rearrangement uses TRBV5-4 and TRBJ1-5; TRBD1 agrees at 7 bases. Per the germline V gene, CDR1 is SGHNT and CDR2 is YYREEE (reference sequence). Losses at the gene ends were 4 bases for V and 4 bases for J; bases not matched to a gene: 2. The CDR3 has 13 amino acids. The CDR3 reads CASSPGGNQPQHF. CDR3 sequence (DNA): TGTGCCAGCAGCCCAGGGGGGAATCAGCCCCAGCATTTT.

This clone was detected only a few times. V is TRBV3-1 (or the pseudogene TRBV3-2) and J is TRBJ1-5, with D possibly TRBD1 on 5 matching bases. Germline CDR1 reads LGHDT; CDR2 reads YNNKEL (reference sequence). Trimming pared 0 bases from V and 6 bases from J, leaving 6 bases between. The CDR3 covers 13 residues. CDR3 loop: CASSQDRAQPQHF. CDR3 bases: TGTGCCAGCAGCCAAGACAGGGCTCAGCCCCAGCATTTT.

This clone was detected once. J is TRBJ1-2 and V is TRBV2; TRBD1 matches 7 bases. V shed 3 bases and J 4 bases; nucleotides not matched to a gene: 5. The CDR3 has 14 amino acids. Per the germline V gene, CDR1 is SNHLY and CDR2 is FYNNEI. The CDR3 loop reads CASSDRQGVYGYTF. CDR3 nucleotide sequence: TGTGCCAGCAGTGATCGGCAGGGGGTCTATGGCTACACCTTC.

This chain links TRBV28 with TRBJ1-2; D is unclear. Looked up from germline, CDR1 is MDHEN and CDR2 is SYDVKM. The CDR3 sequence is 14 residues long. Between the trimmed V and J ends, which lost 2 bases and 2 bases, there was a span of 9 bases. The CDR3, as DNA: TGTGCCAGCAGTTTACCGCCAGAAAACTATGGCTACACCTTC. Amino acids: CASSLPPENYGYTF.

The chain links TRBV5-1 to TRBJ1-1; 7 bases match TRBD1. The CDR3 totals 17 residues. V lost 3 bases and J lost 2; bases outside the gene matches: 13. The V gene's germline CDR1 is SGHRS and CDR2 YFSETQ. This chain's CDR3 is CASSSRVGGRGNTEAFF. Written as DNA, the CDR3 is TGCGCCAGCAGCTCGAGAGTAGGGGGCCGTGGAAACACTGAAGCTTTCTTT.

The chain employs TRBV27 and TRBJ2-7; 9 positions match TRBD1. The V and J ends lost 9 bases and 7 bases, in that order; junction bases with no gene match: 19. The CDR3 consists of 16 residues. Germline assignment: CDR1 MNHEY and CDR2 SMNVEV (reference sequence). CDR3 nucleotide sequence: TGTGCCAGTAAAGAACAGGGGGCTGGGGTAGATTGGGAGCAGTACTTC. This encodes CASKEQGAGVDWEQYF.

This rearrangement joins TRBV9 to TRBJ1-2; the D gene is possibly TRBD1 (5 bases). The V gene's germline CDR1 is SGDLS and CDR2 YYNGEE. V lost 4 bases, J lost 8 bases, and 15 bases lay in between. This CDR3 has 13 residues. The CDR3 spells CASSKGHVGGYTF. The DNA for the CDR3 is TGTGCCAGCAGCAAGGGGCACGTGGGGGGCTACACCTTC.

J is TRBJ2-7 and V is TRBV19, with 14 positions matching TRBD2. The CDR3 has 20 amino acids. V shed 3 bases, J shed 0 bases, and the junction held 13 bases outside the gene matches. Germline V CDR1 and CDR2: LNHDA, SQIVND (reference sequence). The CDR3 reads CASSIKYGTSGGRSSYEQYF. CDR3 DNA: TGTGCCAGTAGTATCAAATACGGGACTAGCGGGGGTAGGAGCTCCTACGAGCAGTACTTC.

The chain is built from TRBV9 and TRBJ1-5; TRBD1 matches at 8 bases. Germline CDR1 is SGDLS and CDR2 is YYNGEE. The CDR3 has 15 residues. Unmatched junction bases numbered 7, after V lost 4 bases and J lost 4 bases. This chain's CDR3 is CASSPGTGSNQPQHF. The CDR3 DNA reads TGTGCCAGCAGCCCTGGGACAGGAAGTAATCAGCCCCAGCATTTT.

The chain employs TRBV10-2 and TRBJ2-1; no firm D call. This CDR3 region has 16 residues. Per germline, CDR1 WSHSY and CDR2 SAAADI. V was cut by 0 bases and J by 4 bases, with 13 bases left in between. CDR3 coding DNA: TGCGCCAGCAGTGAGTCGAATAGAAACCCATACAATGAGCAGTTCTTC. Its translation: CASSESNRNPYNEQFF.

The rearrangement links TRBV29-1 to TRBJ2-3; TRBD2 matches 8 bases. Trimming took 7 bases from V and 1 from J; bases not matched to a gene: 7. The CDR3 has 14 amino acids. Germline CDR1 is SQVTM and CDR2 is ANQGSEA. The CDR3 nucleotides read TGCAGCGGAAAACTAGCGGACGGCACAGATACGCAGTATTTT. This encodes CSGKLADGTDTQYF.

This rearrangement joins TRBV6-1 to TRBJ1-1; D ambiguous. CDR1 and CDR2 from the germline V gene are MNHNS and SASEGT. V lost 1 base, J lost 7 bases, and 13 bases lay in between. This CDR3 has 14 residues. For the CDR3, the DNA is TGTGCCAGCAGTGAAGGCGGGCTCGATCTTGAAGCTTTCTTT. This gives the protein CASSEGGLDLEAFF.

This clone was counted a single time. The chain links TRBV27 to TRBJ2-3; 16 bases fit TRBD2. Per the germline V gene, CDR1 is MNHEY and CDR2 is SMNVEV (reference sequence). The length of the CDR3 is 21 residues. Trimming cost V 1 base and J 7 bases; bases outside gene matches: 17. The CDR3 DNA follows: TGTGCCAGCAGTTTATACTCACCGGGACTAGCGGGAGGGTTGGTATTGTATACGCAGTATTTT. The encoded protein is CASSLYSPGLAGGLVLYTQYF.

The chain carries TRBV28 and TRBJ2-7; tentatively, D is TRBD1 (5 bases). Trimming stripped 5 bases from V and 3 bases from J, with 17 bases between. CDR3 length: 15 residues. Germline loops: CDR1 MDHEN, CDR2 SYDVKM. In nucleotides, the CDR3 is TGTGCCAGCAGTCCGACACCCGGAAGGGGCTACGAGCAGTACTTC. Protein sequence: CASSPTPGRGYEQYF. Supplemented by reference TRBV28 and TRBJ2-7, the full variable domain reads DVKVTQSSRYLVKRTGEKVFLECVQDMDHENMFWYRQDPGLGLRLIYFSYDVKMKEKGDIPEGYSVSREKKERFSLILESASTNQTSMYLCASSPTPGRGYEQYFGPGTRLTVT.

This chain uses TRBV15 with TRBJ1-1, with D possibly matching TRBD1 (6 bases). The CDR3 contains 14 residues. V was clipped by 2 bases and J by 6 bases, with 13 bases between them. Germline V gives CDR1 LNHNV, CDR2 YYDKDF (reference sequence). For the CDR3, the DNA is TGTGCCACCAGCAGAAGGGGGGGAAGTGCTGAAGCTTTCTTT. Its translation is CATSRRGGSAEAFF.

The chain employs TRBV5-5 and TRBJ1-2; D is perhaps TRBD1 (5 bases). The CDR3 is 15 residues long. In germline, CDR1 is SGHKS, CDR2 YYEKEE (reference sequence). V was clipped by 1 base and J by 8 bases, with 18 bases between them. The CDR3 protein is CASSLTLQVGHGYTF. The CDR3 DNA follows: TGTGCCAGCAGCTTGACGTTACAGGTTGGTCACGGCTACACCTTC.